This T cell receptor (beta chain) comes out of a study of cytomegalovirus exposure and HLA in healthy donors. This CDR3 region has 11 residues. V was clipped by 1 base and J by 8 bases, with 6 bases between them. Germline lookup yields CDR1 SGHNT and CDR2 YYREEE (reference sequence). Assay used: immunoSEQ multiplex PCR; TCRdb lists only in-frame clones, some missing. The sample holds approximately 50,000 clones, over 75% seen once. Broader study findings: Rarity marked most TCR sequences, yet some public TCRs occurred in many donors. Under in vitro conditions, a few CMV-associated chains were confirmed as specific for CMV antigens. Researchers catalogued roughly 170 TCR beta chains as cytomegalovirus-associated.

About this clone itself: Antigen unknown. A read error is the likely source, as a far larger clone sits one nucleotide away.

The TCR comes from a woman under 40 in good health and CMV-seronegative. The sequencing sample was made of PBMCs. V and J are TRBV5-4 and TRBJ1-1, with D possibly TRBD1 on 5 matching bases. The CDR3 DNA is TGTGCCAGCAGCTTGCAGGGCGAAGCTTTCTTT. This encodes CASSLQGEAFF.